This TCR beta chain stems from a study of blood T cell repertoires in COVID-19. Study in general: Acute and convalescent COVID-19 specimens originated in the United States, Italy and Spain. The cDNA or gDNA used as material had been derived from T cells, B-cell-depleted T cells, or PBMCs.

In the original workflow: For nucleated cells, counts were estimated from reference gene primer amplification. Some clones are missing from TCRdb's copy, which holds only in-frame ones; the method was immunoSEQ multiplex PCR. Clone size and V and J calls were adopted from that table, with D and trimming inferred from the DNA. The sample gives approximately 58,000 clones, about three quarters of which show up once; about two fifths is in the top ten. Trimming shortened V by 4 bases and J by 1 base, and 14 bases separated the two germline ends. The V gene's germline CDR1 is SGHRS and CDR2 YFSETQ. CDR3 length: 15 amino acids.

Sequencing was done on a sample of peripheral blood. V gene TRBV5-1 combines with J gene TRBJ1-1; tentatively, D is TRBD1 (6 bases). This clonotype was sampled from a man in his 70s with active or convalescent COVID-19. CDR3: CASSIGQTENTEAFF. CDR3 DNA: TGCGCCAGCAGCATTGGACAGACAGAGAACACTGAAGCTTTCTTT.